This TCR beta chain was found in a study of T cells after yellow fever vaccination. Study-wide findings and caveats: CD4 and CD8 compartments shared a small share of clonotypes.

Germline V lookup: CDR1 SGHVS, CDR2 FQNEAQ. The CDR3 is 15 amino acids. Trimming shortened V by 5 bases and J by 6 bases, and 18 bases separated the two germline ends. The TCR cDNA carried a universal primer site and UMIs from 5'RACE template switching. TCRdb processed the 5' RACE reads anew with MiXCR; each CDR3 protein has one entry. The sample has nearly 70,000 distinct CDR3 sequences, less than 8.5% seen once; the top ten hold 35% to 40%. About this clonotype itself: Its target is unknown.

The specimen comprised CD8+ T cells sorted from PBMCs, sampled around 45 days after the first yellow fever vaccination. The receptor was derived from a young man who received the YFV17D yellow fever vaccine. The V and J genes are TRBV7-8 and TRBJ2-3; tentative D call: TRBD1 (6 bases). The CDR3 DNA follows: TGTGCCAGCAGCGTGACAGGTAGTCTTCCCGATACGCAGTATTTT. Amino acid sequence: CASSVTGSLPDTQYF.